These T cell receptor beta chains were read from a single sample in a study of T cells in Graves' hyperthyroidism and ophthalmopathy. One entry per CDR3 protein, called by TCRdb with MiXCR from the multiplex PCR reads. The table includes about 560,000 distinct CDR3 sequences, roughly a sixth detected once. The specimen sequenced was blood. Source of these receptors: a woman aged 18-29 years with Graves' hyperthyroidism. Each CDR3 is given with its conserved first and last residue. A D gene is named only where the DNA matches it firmly. Size values are once, few and many counts, or a class for expanded clones, and some rows have none.

v_gene	j_gene	abundance	d_gene	CDR3nt	CDR3aa
TRBV12-3/TRBV12-4	TRBJ2-7	many	TRBD1	TGTGCCAGCAGCACCGGGACAGGGAACTCCTACGAGCAGTACTTC	CASSTGTGNSYEQYF
TRBV20-1	TRBJ2-7	few	TRBD1	TGCAGTGCTACCCACAGGGGAAGCTCCTACGAGCAGTACTTC	CSATHRGSSYEQYF
TRBV20-1	TRBJ2-7	many	NA	TGCAGTGCTAGCGGGGCTACCTACGAGCAGTACTTC	CSASGATYEQYF
TRBV10-2	TRBJ1-1	once	NA	TGCGCCAGCAGTGTAGGGGGAACCCTTGGAGCTTTCTTT	CASSVGGTLGAFF
TRBV12-3/TRBV12-4	TRBJ2-1	NA	TRBD1	TGTGCCAGCAGTTTAGACAGGGGAAGGAGCAATGAGCAGTTCTTC	CASSLDRGRSNEQFF
TRBV7-2	TRBJ1-1	many	NA	TGTGCCAGCAGCTCGAACAAAAAAATGAACACTGAAGCTTTCTTT	CASSSNKKMNTEAFF
TRBV18	TRBJ2-5	many	TRBD1	TGTGCCAGCTCACTACTGGACAGGGTAGAGACCCAGTACTTC	CASSLLDRVETQYF
TRBV5-1	TRBJ1-1	many	NA	TGCGCCAGCAGCTTGATCCGGGGGCGCACGGACACTGAAGCTTTCTTT	CASSLIRGRTDTEAFF
TRBV7-9	TRBJ2-1	many	NA	TGTGCCAGCAGCTTAGGTGACGATGAGCAGTTCTTC	CASSLGDDEQFF
TRBV30	TRBJ2-7	many	NA	TGTGCCTGGTCAACAGGGCGACCGCCCTACGAGCAGTACTTC	CAWSTGRPPYEQYF